Each of the 24 T cell receptor beta chains below was sequenced from the same sample in a study of metastatic and nonmetastatic thyroid tumors. TCRdb re-processed the PCR reads through MiXCR. The sample lists 24,000 or so clones, 10% to 15% occurring once. Prior to thyroid surgery, none of the patients had received any treatment. The material sequenced was blood. These receptors were collected from a female donor with papillary thyroid cancer or a benign thyroid nodule (not recorded which). Some clones in this sample may be carry-over from other donors' samples.

This clone occurred many times. A read error is possible here, since a much larger clone lies one base away. No conserved phenylalanine or tryptophan ends this CDR3, so it is likely a read error. The rearrangement uses TRBV28 and TRBJ2-1; no reliable D call. The V and J ends lost 2 bases and 4 bases respectively, with 9 bases between them. The CDR3 runs to 14 residues. Germline CDR1 reads MDHEN; CDR2 reads SYDVKM. The CDR3, as DNA: TGTGCCAGCAGTTTAGGGAAGGGTTACAATGAGCAGTTCTCC. Its protein is CASSLGKGYNEQFS.

This clone was seen repeatedly, ten times or more. The V and J genes are TRBV7-9 and TRBJ1-2; D possibly corresponds to TRBD1 (6 bases). The CDR3 extends over 14 amino acids. The germline V gene encodes CDR1 SEHNR and CDR2 FQNEAQ (reference sequence). The V and J ends lost 5 bases and 2 bases respectively, with 12 bases between them. The CDR3 spells CASSVPQGNYGYTF. The DNA for the CDR3 is TGTGCCAGCAGCGTCCCCCAGGGGAACTATGGCTACACCTTC.

This clone was detected ten times or more. The rearrangement uses TRBV10-3 and TRBJ1-3; no firm D call. V was clipped by 3 bases and J by 2 bases, with 11 bases between them. This CDR3 has 15 residues. CDR1 is ENHRY and CDR2 is SYGVKD in the germline V gene. CDR3 DNA sequence: TGTGCCATCAGTGACGAACTCCTGACTGGAAACACCATATATTTT. Its translation is CAISDELLTGNTIYF.

This rearrangement joins TRBV6-1 to TRBJ2-7, with 13 bases aligning to TRBD2. V gave up 5 bases and J gave up 7 bases; unmatched junction bases: 8. This CDR3 spans 15 amino acids. Per germline, CDR1 MNHNS and CDR2 SASEGT. Here the CDR3 reads CASSPRTSGSGEQYF. CDR3 nucleotide sequence: TGTGCCAGCAGTCCTCGGACTAGCGGGAGTGGGGAGCAGTACTTC.

This clone came up a few times. V is TRBV28 and J is TRBJ2-7, with D uncertain. The CDR3 length is 14 residues. Germline values: CDR1 MDHEN, CDR2 SYDVKM. Trimming cost V 11 bases and J 5 bases, with 22 bases left between them. DNA of the CDR3: TGTGCCGGCATTAGCCCCTTAGAGTGGAACGAGCAGTACTTC. It specifies CAGISPLEWNEQYF.

This clone was seen ten or more times. The V gene is TRBV5-4, the J gene TRBJ2-3, with 7 bases that match TRBD2. Trimming took 1 base from V and 2 from J; bases not matched to a gene: 4. The length of the CDR3 is 15 residues. Germline CDR1 SGHNT, CDR2 YYREEE (reference sequence). Here the CDR3 reads CASSLNQRDTDTQYF. CDR3 coding DNA: TGTGCCAGCAGCTTGAATCAGCGGGACACAGATACGCAGTATTTT.

This clone is labeled as medium-sized. The gene calls are TRBV6-1 and TRBJ2-3; no firm D call. CDR1 MNHNS and CDR2 SASEGT come from the germline V gene. There are 15 residues in the CDR3. Deletions cut 0 bases from V and 2 bases from J, with 9 bases between. This chain's CDR3 is CASSEAQHHTDTQYF. CDR3 nucleotide sequence: TGTGCCAGCAGTGAAGCGCAGCACCACACAGATACGCAGTATTTT.

This clone was counted at least ten times. The gene calls are TRBV7-9 and TRBJ2-7; D may correspond to TRBD1 or TRBD2 (5 bases each). The CDR3 covers 14 residues. Looked up from germline, CDR1 is SEHNR and CDR2 is FQNEAQ (reference sequence). V was shortened by 1 base and J by 2 bases, with 9 bases between the two germline ends. CDR3 nucleotide sequence: TGTGCCAGCAGCTTAGGAGGGGCAGCCTACGAGCAGTACTTC. It specifies CASSLGGAAYEQYF.

In this sample, this clone turned up many times. The chain joins TRBV19 to TRBJ2-1, with D uncertain. V was trimmed by 1 base and J by 0 bases, leaving 10 bases between them. Germline V gene sequence: CDR1 LNHDA, CDR2 SQIVND (reference sequence). The CDR3 has 16 amino acids. The CDR3 DNA reads TGTGCCAGTAGTATAGGAGTCTCGAGCTCCTACAATGAGCAGTTCTTC. It specifies CASSIGVSSSYNEQFF.

This clone appeared a single time. The chain couples TRBV28 to TRBJ2-3; unclear D gene. Trimming removed 4 bases at V and 3 bases at J, with 38 bases between. Germline values: CDR1 MDHEN, CDR2 SYDVKM. The CDR3 is made up of 23 amino acids. The CDR3 sequence is CASSSPFTNPTNSSPDETDTQYF. The CDR3 nucleotides are TGTGCCAGCAGTTCGCCATTCACCAACCCGACAAATAGCTCTCCAGATGAAACAGATACGCAGTATTTT.

This clone was counted only a few times. A much larger clone lies a single base off, so this may be a read error. The chain links TRBV29-1 to TRBJ2-3; D gene ambiguous. Trimming removed 0 bases at V and 8 bases at J, with 15 bases between. CDR1 is SQVTM and CDR2 is ANQGSEA in the germline V gene. CDR3 length: 14 residues. The CDR3 nucleotides read TGCAGCGTTGAAGACCGGGTGATTTTTAGTACGCAGTATTTT. Its translation: CSVEDRVIFSTQYF.

The chain recombines TRBV6-1 with TRBJ2-5, with D possibly TRBD1 on 8 matching bases. The germline V gene encodes CDR1 MNHNS and CDR2 SASEGT. This CDR3 region has 19 residues. V dropped 4 bases and J dropped 5 bases, with 29 bases sitting between them. The CDR3 reads CASSGPHFWEGQVRETQYF. In DNA, the CDR3 is TGTGCCAGCAGTGGACCCCATTTTTGGGAGGGACAGGTTCGGGAGACCCAGTACTTC.

This clone was counted only a few times. This could be a read error, since a much larger clone is one nucleotide away. V is TRBV5-4 and J is TRBJ2-7; possible D gene TRBD2, 7 bases. The CDR3 is 14 residues long. CDR1 and CDR2 (germline): SGHNT, YYREEE (reference sequence). The CDR3 is CAGSPEGGAYEQYF. In DNA form, the CDR3 reads TGTGCCGGCAGCCCAGAGGGGGGGGCCTACGAGCAGTACTTC.

In its sample, this clone ranks as medium-sized. The chain has TRBV19 and TRBJ2-7; D perhaps matches TRBD2 (5 bases). V was clipped by 3 bases and J by 0 bases, with 12 bases between them. CDR1 is LNHDA, CDR2 SQIVND, per germline (reference sequence). The CDR3 extends over 15 amino acids. This CDR3 reads CASSMRGGSSYEQYF. CDR3 in DNA: TGTGCCAGTAGTATGAGAGGTGGGAGCTCCTACGAGCAGTACTTC.

The table lists this clone with many counts. This chain uses TRBV7-3 with TRBJ2-1; D is undetermined. Deletions cut 1 base from V and 9 bases from J, with 13 bases between. The CDR3 is 14 amino acids. Germline V CDR1 and CDR2: SGHTA, FQGTGA. The CDR3 nucleotides read TGTGCCAGCAGCTTAATCCCCCAGCGAGGTGAGCAGTTCTTC. Protein: CASSLIPQRGEQFF.

The V gene is TRBV20-1, the J gene TRBJ2-7; 7 nucleotides line up with TRBD2. J gave up 7 bases and V 1 base, and 13 bases lay outside the gene matches. CDR1 is DFQATT, CDR2 SNEGSKA, per germline (reference sequence). CDR3 length: 15 amino acids. CDR3 loop: CSARGGGWDSGEQYF. The DNA of the CDR3 is TGCAGTGCTAGAGGGGGGGGTTGGGACTCTGGTGAGCAGTACTTC.

This clone was counted at least ten times. The genes are TRBV28 and TRBJ1-6, with unresolved D. Trimming removed 3 bases at V and 7 bases at J, with 10 bases between. CDR3 length: 14 amino acids. Germline V gives CDR1 MDHEN, CDR2 SYDVKM. The CDR3 is CASSFGPRNSPLHF. The CDR3 DNA reads TGTGCCAGCAGTTTCGGGCCTAGGAATTCACCCCTCCACTTT.

This clone was recorded at least ten times. The chain is built from TRBV5-6 and TRBJ2-7, with 10 positions matching TRBD2. J lost 0 bases, V lost 1 base, and 10 bases had no gene match. CDR3 length equals 18 residues. Per the germline V gene, CDR1 is SGHDT and CDR2 is YYEEEE. The CDR3 loop reads CASSLRGTWTSGSYEQYF. The CDR3 coding sequence is TGTGCCAGCAGCTTGAGGGGGACTTGGACTAGCGGCTCCTACGAGCAGTACTTC.

Ten or more counts support this clone. The V gene is TRBV7-8, the J gene TRBJ2-3; 7 bases are shared with TRBD1. Trimming cost V 5 bases and J 4 bases; bases outside gene matches: 6. Germline-derived CDR1 and CDR2 are SGHVS and FQNEAQ. The CDR3 contains 14 residues. In DNA form, the CDR3 reads TGTGCCAGCAGCCAACAGGGGCGGGCAGATACGCAGTATTTT. It codes for CASSQQGRADTQYF.

This clone came up many times. The chain combines TRBV15 with TRBJ1-2; no clear D gene. Trimming shortened V by 3 bases and J by 5 bases, and 19 bases separated the two germline ends. From germline, CDR1 is LNHNV and CDR2 YYDKDF (reference sequence). CDR3 length: 16 amino acids. The CDR3 nucleotides are TGTGCCACCAGCAGCCCCTCTGGCTCCGGAAGTTATGGCTACACCTTC. It specifies CATSSPSGSGSYGYTF.

A word on this clone: Likely a read error: the CDR3 ends without its conserved phenylalanine or tryptophan. Because the CDR3's place on the DNA is in doubt, the DNA is left out and the CDR3 is given as listed by TCRdb. The chain carries TRBV9 and TRBJ1-3; the table names TRBD1, a call not compared with the DNA. Termini included, the CDR3 measures 9 amino acids. CDR1 and CDR2 from the germline V gene are SGDLS and YYNGEE. CDR3 protein: CASSPWAAP.

In its sample, this clone is medium-sized. This chain uses TRBV4-1 with TRBJ2-7; D unresolved. The CDR3 contains 13 residues. Looked up from germline, CDR1 is MGHRA and CDR2 is YSYEKL. V shed 3 bases and J shed 1 base, with 7 bases lying between them. Here the CDR3 DNA reads TGCGCCAGCAGCCACATCGATTCCTACGAGCAGTACTTC. Residues: CASSHIDSYEQYF.

In its sample, this clone was seen many times. The V and J genes are TRBV15 and TRBJ2-5; 9 bases line up with TRBD2. The germline V gene has CDR1 LNHNV and CDR2 YYDKDF (reference sequence). The J segment lost 5 bases and the V segment lost 1 base, leaving 14 bases of the junction unmatched. CDR3 size: 18 residues. The CDR3 region is CATSRVGHSLAGRETQYF. The CDR3 nucleotides are TGTGCCACCAGCAGAGTAGGCCATTCCCTAGCGGGAAGGGAGACCCAGTACTTC.

Details on this clone: Compared with germline, one end of the junction differs, possibly owing to a read error. The CDR3 DNA sequence: TGTGCCAGCAGCCCCCCGGGTGAGGGCAGGTCTGGGGCCAACTTCCTGACTTTC. Translated, it gives CASSPPGEGRSGANFLTF. The V gene is TRBV11-1, the J gene TRBJ2-6; D may correspond to TRBD1 or TRBD2 (5 bases each). From germline, CDR1 is SGHAT and CDR2 FQDESV (reference sequence). The CDR3 consists of 18 residues.